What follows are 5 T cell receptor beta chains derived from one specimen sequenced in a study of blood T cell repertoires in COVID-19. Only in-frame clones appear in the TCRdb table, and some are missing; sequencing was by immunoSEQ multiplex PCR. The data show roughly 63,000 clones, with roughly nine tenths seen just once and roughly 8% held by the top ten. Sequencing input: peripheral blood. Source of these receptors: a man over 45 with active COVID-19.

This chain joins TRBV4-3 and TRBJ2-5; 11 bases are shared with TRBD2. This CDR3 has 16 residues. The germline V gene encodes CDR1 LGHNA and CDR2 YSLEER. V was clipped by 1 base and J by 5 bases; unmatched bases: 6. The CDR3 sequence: CASSQVLAGGRETQYF. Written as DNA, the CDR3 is TGCGCCAGCAGCCAAGTGTTAGCGGGGGGGCGTGAGACCCAGTACTTC.

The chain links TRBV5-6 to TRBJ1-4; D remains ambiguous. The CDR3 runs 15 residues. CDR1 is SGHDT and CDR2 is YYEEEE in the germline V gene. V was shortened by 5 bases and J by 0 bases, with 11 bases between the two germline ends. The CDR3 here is CASSSDIATNEKLFF. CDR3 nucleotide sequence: TGTGCCAGCAGTAGCGACATTGCAACTAATGAAAAACTGTTTTTT.

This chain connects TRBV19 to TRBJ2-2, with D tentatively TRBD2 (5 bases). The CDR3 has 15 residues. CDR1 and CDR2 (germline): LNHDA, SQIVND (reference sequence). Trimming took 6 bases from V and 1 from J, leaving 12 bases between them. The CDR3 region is CASRSSGRNTGELFF. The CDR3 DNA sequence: TGTGCCAGTAGGTCGTCGGGGAGGAACACCGGGGAGCTGTTTTTT.

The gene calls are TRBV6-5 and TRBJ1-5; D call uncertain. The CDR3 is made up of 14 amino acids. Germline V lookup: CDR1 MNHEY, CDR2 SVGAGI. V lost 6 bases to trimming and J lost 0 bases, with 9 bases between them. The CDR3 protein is CASRATISNQPQHF. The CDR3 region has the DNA TGTGCCAGCAGGGCCACAATTAGCAATCAGCCCCAGCATTTT.

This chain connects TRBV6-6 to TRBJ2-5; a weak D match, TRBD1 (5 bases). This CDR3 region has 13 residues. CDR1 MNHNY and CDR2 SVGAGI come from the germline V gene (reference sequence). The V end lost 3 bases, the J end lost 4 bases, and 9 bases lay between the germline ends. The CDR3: CASSYGASETQYF. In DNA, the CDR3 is TGTGCCAGCAGTTATGGGGCTTCAGAGACCCAGTACTTC.